The 27 T cell receptor beta chains below all came from one sample that was sequenced in a study of blood T cell repertoires in COVID-19. Some clones are missing from TCRdb's copy, which holds only in-frame ones; the method was immunoSEQ multiplex PCR. Of about 100,000 clones listed, just under 85% are singletons. Material: peripheral blood. The receptors come from a man between 45 and 60 years old with active or convalescent COVID-19.

The chain combines TRBV19 with TRBJ1-5; no definite D call. The CDR3 runs to 13 residues. In germline, CDR1 is LNHDA, CDR2 SQIVND (reference sequence). Trimming removed 3 bases from V and 7 bases from J, with 10 bases in between. In DNA form, the CDR3 reads TGTGCCAGTAGTATGTCAGGCGAACAGCCCCAGCATTTT. It translates to CASSMSGEQPQHF.

The gene calls are TRBV30 and TRBJ1-2; no clear D gene. V was clipped by 0 bases and J by 8 bases, with 7 bases between them. This CDR3 has 11 amino acids. Germline CDR1 reads GTSNPN; CDR2 reads SVGIG (reference sequence). The DNA for the CDR3 is TGTGCCTGGAGTGTGCTTCGGGGCTACACCTTC. It specifies CAWSVLRGYTF.

The chain employs TRBV4-1 and TRBJ1-5; D perhaps matches TRBD1 (5 bases). With 5 bases removed from V and 5 bases from J, the gap between germline ends came to 7 bases. The CDR3 has 12 amino acids. Looked up from germline, CDR1 is MGHRA and CDR2 is YSYEKL. The CDR3 sequence is CASSGGDQPQHF. The CDR3 DNA reads as TGCGCCAGCAGCGGAGGGGATCAGCCCCAGCATTTT.

This clone was observed a few times. This rearrangement joins TRBV6-5 to TRBJ1-1; 9 bases are shared with TRBD1. Germline CDR1 is MNHEY and CDR2 is SVGAGI. The CDR3 contains 15 residues. The ends lost 6 bases at V and 7 bases at J; junction bases unmatched: 12. CDR3 residues: CASRRTGTGFFEAFF. The DNA of the CDR3 is TGTGCCAGCAGGCGGACCGGGACAGGGTTCTTTGAAGCTTTCTTT.

Written as DNA, the CDR3 is TGTGCCAGCAGCCATAAGCGGGAGGGCTACACCGGGGAGCTGTTTTTT. It codes for CASSHKREGYTGELFF. The gene calls are TRBV5-4 and TRBJ2-2, with 10 bases that match TRBD2. V was pared by 4 bases and J by 3 bases, with 6 bases of the junction left unmatched. The CDR3 has 16 amino acids. The V gene's germline CDR1 is SGHNT and CDR2 YYREEE (reference sequence).

V usage is TRBV19 and J usage is TRBJ1-1; 9 bases are shared with TRBD1. Germline lookup yields CDR1 LNHDA and CDR2 SQIVND (reference sequence). V lost 0 bases and J lost 8; bases outside the gene matches: 4. This CDR3 contains 14 residues. CDR3 bases: TGTGCCAGTAGTATAGATTTCGGGACAGGGGAAGCTTTCTTT. This codes for CASSIDFGTGEAFF.

In the case of this clone: Other DNA sequences within the sample encode an identical CDR3. V is TRBV5-1 and J is TRBJ2-5; 10 positions agree with TRBD2. This CDR3 is 15 amino acids long. Germline V gene lookup returns CDR1 SGHRS and CDR2 YFSETQ. Unmatched junction bases numbered 3, after V lost 0 bases and J lost 4 bases. The CDR3 DNA follows: TGCGCCAGCAGCTTGGTTTTAGCGGGAGGAGAGACCCAGTACTTC. This encodes CASSLVLAGGETQYF.

The V call is TRBV2, the J call TRBJ2-7; 8 bases align to TRBD1. Germline trimming cut 7 bases from V and 2 bases from J; bases unmatched to any gene: 10. The germline gives CDR1 SNHLY, CDR2 FYNNEI. This CDR3 is built from 15 residues. CDR3 nucleotide sequence: TGTGCCAGCAAAAGAGGGGGACAGGTCACCTACGAGCAGTACTTC. Translating it yields CASKRGGQVTYEQYF.

The chain joins TRBV18 to TRBJ1-1; D possibly corresponds to TRBD1 (6 bases). Per germline, CDR1 KGHSH and CDR2 LQKENI. The V end was cut by 3 bases, the J end by 8 bases, with 10 bases between. This CDR3 comprises 12 residues. CDR3 bases: TGTGCCAGCTCACCGAAACAGGGAGAAGCTTTCTTT. Amino acids: CASSPKQGEAFF.

This sequence joins TRBV5-1 and TRBJ2-3; 10 bases map to TRBD2. The J segment lost 4 bases and the V segment lost 2 bases, leaving 4 bases of the junction unmatched. The germline gives CDR1 SGHRS, CDR2 YFSETQ. The CDR3 runs 15 residues. The CDR3 region is CASSLLSGRADTQYF. CDR3 DNA sequence: TGCGCCAGCAGCTTATTAAGCGGGAGGGCAGATACGCAGTATTTT.

This chain links TRBV24-1 with TRBJ2-5, with D maybe TRBD2 (6 bases). The CDR3 is 14 amino acids. Germline CDR1 and CDR2: KGHDR and SFDVKD. With 4 bases removed from V and 5 bases from J, the gap between germline ends came to 13 bases. CDR3 region: CATSETGVEETQYF. The CDR3 DNA follows: TGTGCCACCAGTGAGACGGGAGTCGAGGAGACCCAGTACTTC.

V usage is TRBV7-3 and J usage is TRBJ2-1, with 11 positions matching TRBD2. There are 17 residues in the CDR3. The germline V gene has CDR1 SGHTA and CDR2 FQGTGA. V trimming: 4 bases; J trimming: 7 bases; junction bases outside the gene matches: 12. The CDR3 bases are TGTGCCAGCAGCTCGAGGGAACTAGCGGGAGAAAAGAATGAGCAGTTCTTC. Protein product: CASSSRELAGEKNEQFF.

V usage is TRBV11-3 and J usage is TRBJ2-5, with D possibly TRBD2 on 5 matching bases. CDR3 length equals 14 residues. The V gene's germline CDR1 is SGHNT and CDR2 YENEEA. Trimming left V 5 bases short and J 1 base short, with 11 bases between. The CDR3 sequence is CASSRSDSQETQYF. CDR3 nucleotides: TGTGCCAGCAGCCGATCGGACTCCCAAGAGACCCAGTACTTC.

The chain joins TRBV3-1 (or the pseudogene TRBV3-2) to TRBJ2-2; TRBD2 aligns across 8 bases. V lost 4 bases to trimming and J lost 1 base; unmatched junction nucleotides: 5. Germline V gene sequence: CDR1 LGHDT, CDR2 YNNKEL (reference sequence). CDR3 length: 16 amino acids. CDR3 loop: CASSRSAGENTGELFF. The DNA for the CDR3 is TGTGCCAGCAGCCGATCAGCGGGAGAGAACACCGGGGAGCTGTTTTTT.

The chain carries TRBV11-2 and TRBJ2-3; 8 bases match TRBD2. Germline V gene lookup returns CDR1 SGHAT and CDR2 FQNNGV. After removal of 6 bases from V and 3 bases from J, the junction contained 14 bases not matched to a gene. The CDR3 is 17 amino acids. This chain's CDR3 is CASRTGLAPIITDTQYF. The CDR3 coding sequence is TGTGCCAGCAGAACCGGACTAGCTCCTATTATTACAGATACGCAGTATTTT.

This clone has a single count. The gene calls are TRBV2 and TRBJ1-5; possible D gene TRBD1, 5 bases. CDR3 size: 15 residues. In germline, CDR1 is SNHLY, CDR2 FYNNEI. V lost 6 bases, J lost 1 base, and 13 bases lay in between. CDR3 amino acids: CASSWDSQSNQPQHF. CDR3 coding DNA: TGTGCCAGCAGCTGGGACTCCCAAAGCAATCAGCCCCAGCATTTT.

This sequence joins TRBV30 and TRBJ2-1; TRBD2 agrees at 8 bases. The ends lost 0 bases at V and 5 bases at J; junction bases unmatched: 6. The germline V gene encodes CDR1 GTSNPN and CDR2 SVGIG (reference sequence). The CDR3 contains 15 residues. CDR3 sequence: CAWSVKVAGHNEQFF. The DNA of the CDR3 is TGTGCCTGGAGTGTGAAGGTAGCGGGACACAATGAGCAGTTCTTC.

The genes are TRBV7-9 and TRBJ2-1; tentatively, D is TRBD2 (6 bases). V lost 7 bases and J lost 0, with 13 bases in between. The CDR3 totals 15 residues. Germline V gene sequence: CDR1 SEHNR, CDR2 FQNEAQ (reference sequence). This chain's CDR3 is CASIQSGSSYNEQFF. Written as DNA, the CDR3 is TGTGCCAGCATCCAATCCGGGAGCTCCTACAATGAGCAGTTCTTC.

The chain links TRBV18 to TRBJ1-1, with D hard to call. Trimming cost V 3 bases and J 2 bases, with 10 bases left between them. Germline loops: CDR1 KGHSH, CDR2 LQKENI. The CDR3 totals 14 residues. The CDR3 loop is CASSPDTTNTEAFF. CDR3 DNA sequence: TGTGCCAGCTCACCTGACACAACAAACACTGAAGCTTTCTTT.

CDR3 loop: CASSHRQESSYEQYF. As DNA, the CDR3 is TGCGCCAGCAGCCATCGACAGGAGAGCTCCTACGAGCAGTACTTC. This chain joins TRBV4-1 and TRBJ2-7; tentatively, D is TRBD1 (6 bases). V lost 3 bases and J lost 0, with 12 bases in between. Germline assignment: CDR1 MGHRA and CDR2 YSYEKL. The CDR3 spans 15 residues.

The V gene is TRBV16, the J gene TRBJ1-6; D unresolved. The length of the CDR3 is 17 residues. The germline gives CDR1 KGHSY, CDR2 FQNENV. V shed 3 bases and J shed 0 bases, with 12 bases lying between them. The DNA for the CDR3 is TGTGCCAGCAGCCACGGGTCTTTAAGCTCCTATAATTCACCCCTCCACTTT. Protein product: CASSHGSLSSYNSPLHF.

CDR3 sequence: CASSLSGRGGDTQYF. The CDR3 nucleotides are TGTGCCAGCAGCCTTAGCGGGAGAGGTGGGGATACGCAGTATTTT. The V and J genes are TRBV7-2 and TRBJ2-3; 9 bases match TRBD2. The V and J ends lost 5 bases and 6 bases, in that order; junction bases with no gene match: 9. Germline CDR1 reads SGHTA; CDR2 reads FQGNSA. The length of the CDR3 is 15 residues.

The chain is built from TRBV5-6 and TRBJ2-2; D not resolved. This CDR3 spans 16 amino acids. The germline V gene encodes CDR1 SGHDT and CDR2 YYEEEE. Trimming took 0 bases from V and 6 from J, leaving 15 bases between them. The CDR3, as DNA: TGTGCCAGCAGCTTGGCCCTTTTCGTTTCGGCCGGGGAGCTGTTTTTT. As protein: CASSLALFVSAGELFF.

This rearrangement joins TRBV5-1 to TRBJ1-1; possible D gene TRBD1, 5 bases. Germline CDR1 reads SGHRS; CDR2 reads YFSETQ. The germline V and J ends were trimmed by 3 bases and 1 base, with 16 bases remaining between them. The CDR3 is 16 amino acids. DNA for the CDR3: TGCGCCAGCAGCTGGGGTTTCGGAACAGGGAACACTGAAGCTTTCTTT. This sequence encodes CASSWGFGTGNTEAFF.

The chain links TRBV20-1 to TRBJ2-3; D gene unclear. CDR3 length: 11 residues. Per the germline V gene, CDR1 is DFQATT and CDR2 is SNEGSKA (reference sequence). V shed 5 bases and J shed 5 bases, with 8 bases lying between them. The CDR3 loop is CSALRRDTQYF. In DNA form, the CDR3 reads TGCAGTGCTCTAAGGAGAGATACGCAGTATTTT.

CDR3 DNA sequence: TGTGCCAGTAGGAATTTAGGCGGGACTAGTTCTCATGAGCAGTTCTTC. This codes for CASRNLGGTSSHEQFF. The V and J genes are TRBV19 and TRBJ2-1, with TRBD2 matching over 8 bases. From germline, CDR1 is LNHDA and CDR2 SQIVND (reference sequence). J was trimmed by 8 bases and V by 6 bases; bases with no gene match: 15. The CDR3 is 16 residues long.

This clone was counted a single time. The chain has TRBV6-5 and TRBJ1-2; possible D gene TRBD1, 5 bases. The CDR3 is 15 residues long. The ends were cut back, 0 bases at V and 3 bases at J, with 11 bases in the middle. Per germline, CDR1 MNHEY and CDR2 SVGAGI. CDR3 coding DNA: TGTGCCAGCAGTTACTCCGCAGGGAACGACTATGGCTACACCTTC. This encodes CASSYSAGNDYGYTF.